This T cell receptor beta chain derives from a study of blood T cell repertoires in COVID-19. Study in general: Some COVID-19 samples were acute and others convalescent; all came from the United States, Italy and Spain. Sources were T cells, B-cell-depleted T cells, or PBMCs; the material itself was cDNA or gDNA.

Source study methods: How many nucleated cells were present was estimated from reference gene primer amplification. Using immunoSEQ multiplex PCR, the repertoire was profiled, and TCRdb retains in-frame clones only, with some absent. Clonal size and the V and J genes are those of that table, whereas D and trimming came from the DNA. The profile shows roughly 69,000 clones, more than 65% of them singletons. This clone was detected a few times. Germline V gene data show CDR1 as SGHRS and CDR2 as YFSETQ. V was clipped by 4 bases and J by 3 bases; unmatched bases: 4. The CDR3 is made up of 15 amino acids.

Sequencing input: peripheral blood. This TCR came from a human donor in a cohort sampled during active COVID-19. V and J are TRBV5-1 and TRBJ1-4, with 9 positions matching TRBD1. In DNA, the CDR3 is TGCGCCAGCAGCCGTGGGACAGGGTCTAATGAAAAACTGTTTTTT. It encodes CASSRGTGSNEKLFF. The full variable domain, rest sourced from reference TRBV5-1 and TRBJ1-4, is KAGVTQTPRYLIKTRGQQVTLSCSPISGHRSVSWYQQTPGQGLQFLFEYFSETQRNKGNFPGRFSGRQFSNSRSEMNVSTLELGDSALYLCASSRGTGSNEKLFFGSGTQLSVL.